This T cell receptor (beta chain) was documented in a study of early T cells in non-severe SARS-CoV-2 infection. Trimming left V 6 bases short and J 0 bases short, with 12 bases between. The CDR3 has 15 amino acids. CDR1 is SNHLY and CDR2 is FYNNEI in the germline V gene. Individual cDNA molecules each received unique molecular identifiers attached to them. TCRdb redid the calling of the 5' RACE reads with MiXCR, one entry per CDR3 protein. The data show around 27,000 distinct CDR3 sequences, 3.9% seen once. This clonotype was counted at least ten times. The sequence derives from an adult who was a healthcare worker with PCR-confirmed SARS-CoV-2 infection or an uninfected control (not recorded which). Sequencing input: whole blood. V and J are TRBV2 and TRBJ2-1; D might be TRBD1 (5 bases). CDR3 nucleotides: TGTGCCAGCAGCTCCAGGGAATTCTCCTACAATGAGCAGTTCTTC. Protein product: CASSSREFSYNEQFF.